This entry lists 11 T cell receptor beta chains sequenced from one sample in a study of cytomegalovirus exposure and HLA in healthy donors. It was with 60 Vbeta and 13 Jbeta primers that the PCR ran. Produced via immunoSEQ multiplex PCR; TCRdb's table is partial and in-frame only. The sample lists over 150,000 clones, roughly 82% occurring once. Sequencing was done on a sample of PBMCs. The origin of the receptors is a girl aged 5 to 17 in good health and CMV-seropositive.

CDR3 DNA: TGCAGCGTTCGGACAGGGACCGCGAACACTGAAGCTTTCTTT. This codes for CSVRTGTANTEAFF. This rearrangement joins TRBV29-1 to TRBJ1-1; 8 bases are shared with TRBD1. J lost 1 base, V lost 5 bases, and 6 bases had no gene match. The CDR3 contains 14 residues. Germline V gene data show CDR1 as SQVTM and CDR2 as ANQGSEA.

This clone has a single count. The CDR3 DNA sequence: TGTGCCACCGACCCGAACAGGGGCTATAGCAATCAGCCCCAGCATTTT. Residues: CATDPNRGYSNQPQHF. The chain carries TRBV27 and TRBJ1-5; 7 positions agree with TRBD1. V dropped 10 bases and J dropped 0; count of bases not matched to a gene: 12. The CDR3 sequence is 16 residues long. Germline CDR1 MNHEY, CDR2 SMNVEV (reference sequence).

This clone was seen once. This chain links TRBV6-5 with TRBJ1-1; TRBD1 matches 7 bases. Germline CDR1 is MNHEY and CDR2 is SVGAGI. The CDR3 length is 13 residues. Trimming cost V 5 bases and J 10 bases; bases outside gene matches: 10. The CDR3 DNA is TGTGCCAGCAGTGCCTGGGACAGCCGAGGAGCTTTCTTT. Translating it yields CASSAWDSRGAFF.

The CDR3 sequence: CASSPRVIRTGANYGYTF. CDR3 coding DNA: TGTGCCAGCAGCCCAAGGGTAATTAGGACAGGGGCGAACTATGGCTACACCTTC. The rearrangement uses TRBV7-8 and TRBJ1-2, with 9 bases identical to TRBD1. With V trimmed by 5 bases and J by 2 bases, 15 bases remained unmatched. Germline loops: CDR1 SGHVS, CDR2 FQNEAQ. CDR3 size: 18 residues.

The chain has TRBV13 and TRBJ2-2, with D tentatively TRBD1 (5 bases). Trimming took off 4 bases at V and 0 bases at J, with 12 bases between the two ends. Looked up from germline, CDR1 is PRHDT and CDR2 is FYEKMQ (reference sequence). This CDR3 is built from 16 residues. The CDR3 nucleotides read TGTGCCAGCAGCTCTGGGGCCACGGCGAACACCGGGGAGCTGTTTTTT. Residues: CASSSGATANTGELFF.

The gene calls are TRBV28 and TRBJ1-1, with D perhaps matching TRBD1 (5 bases). V gave up 2 bases and J gave up 3 bases, with 10 bases separating them. The CDR3 has 14 residues. The V gene's germline CDR1 is MDHEN and CDR2 SYDVKM. CDR3 sequence (DNA): TGTGCCAGCAGTTTAATACAGGACCACACTGAAGCTTTCTTT. Protein sequence: CASSLIQDHTEAFF. The full variable domain, rest sourced from reference TRBV28 and TRBJ1-1, is DVKVTQSSRYLVKRTGEKVFLECVQDMDHENMFWYRQDPGLGLRLIYFSYDVKMKEKGDIPEGYSVSREKKERFSLILESASTNQTSMYLCASSLIQDHTEAFFGQGTRLTVV.

This clone was observed a single time. The rearrangement joins TRBV5-1 to TRBJ2-1, with D possibly TRBD2 on 6 matching bases. Germline CDR1 and CDR2: SGHRS and YFSETQ. The CDR3 runs to 16 residues. Trimming stripped 0 bases from V and 0 bases from J, with 10 bases between. CDR3 protein: CASSLVEGSSYNEQFF. The CDR3, as DNA: TGCGCCAGCAGCTTGGTGGAGGGAAGCTCCTACAATGAGCAGTTCTTC.

The chain uses TRBV11-2 and TRBJ2-5; a weak D match, TRBD1 (6 bases). CDR1 and CDR2 (germline): SGHAT, FQNNGV. CDR3 length: 14 residues. Between the trimmed V and J ends, which lost 1 base and 3 bases, there was a span of 9 bases. In DNA form, the CDR3 reads TGTGCCAGCAGCTTAGCAGGGGTGGAAGAGACCCAGTACTTC. Protein product: CASSLAGVEETQYF.

Only a few counts were recorded for this clone. The rearrangement joins TRBV2 to TRBJ2-5; the match to TRBD2 covers 9 bases. Germline V gene lookup returns CDR1 SNHLY and CDR2 FYNNEI. V shed 7 bases and J 5 bases; nucleotides not matched to a gene: 17. CDR3 size: 17 residues. CDR3 sequence (DNA): TGTGCCAGCATTCAGGAGGGGCTTAGCGGGGGATGGGAGACCCAGTACTTC. This sequence encodes CASIQEGLSGGWETQYF.

The J gene is TRBJ2-2, the V gene TRBV4-2, with 8 nucleotides matching TRBD1. The CDR3 loop spans 15 amino acids. V lost 1 base and J lost 5; bases outside the gene matches: 3. The germline V gene has CDR1 LGHNA and CDR2 YNFKEQ. CDR3 DNA: TGTGCCAGCAGCCAAGGGGACAGGAGGACCGGGGAGCTGTTTTTT. Translating gives CASSQGDRRTGELFF.

The genes are TRBV6-1 and TRBJ2-1, with a tentative D call TRBD1 (8 bases). The germline V gene encodes CDR1 MNHNS and CDR2 SASEGT. The CDR3 has 15 amino acids. Trimming shortened V by 6 bases and J by 6 bases, and 18 bases separated the two germline ends. CDR3 sequence: CASRGTGGESNEQFF. Written as DNA, the CDR3 is TGTGCCAGCAGGGGAACAGGGGGGGAGAGCAATGAGCAGTTCTTC.